Sequencing of this TCR beta chain was carried out in a study of T cell repertoires in cytomegalovirus infection (dated by TCRdb to about 2019). In the study overall: Recently identified HLA-C-restricted CMV epitopes, whose presentation resists viral immunomodulation, were targeted by peptide stimulations together with well-studied HLA-B-restricted epitopes. Donor HLA type was relevant to the analysis, as public TCR beta signatures indicated carriage of CMV infection together with the matching HLA type.

Data came from an Illumina HiSeq 1500. Starting from the raw public reads, TCRdb applied fastp trimming at Q25, assembled clones with MiXCR and retained in-frame beta chains. CDR3 protein duplicates are merged, each entry listing the most common genes and DNA. For this sample the table gives about 900,000 distinct CDR3 sequences, of which about a third were detected only once. In total, the top ten clones hold 13% of the sample. On this clonotype: What this receptor recognizes is not known. Base qualities are not provided; no much larger clone lies one nucleotide away.

The treatment or condition label, as the study defines it: in vitro stimulation with specific CMV peptide epitopes to enrich CMV-specific T cells. From cysteine to phenylalanine, the CDR3 is 17 amino acids long. Only the CDR3 region is kept as DNA, spanning 51 bases read in frame from base 1. The germline V gene specifies SGHTA as CDR1 and FQGNSA as CDR2. Trimming takes 5 bases off V and 6 bases off J; junction bases not matched to a gene: 15. Here is what the overall study found, with its caveats: The ex vivo response was dominated by HLA-C-restricted CMV-specific TCR beta clonotypes, and the single most frequent clonotype in two of eight donors was supplied by these HLA-C-restricted clonotypes. Cumulative frequency of public TCR beta family members discriminated carriers of CMV infection plus the relevant HLA type in this cohort and an independent approximately 350-donor cohort.

The V and J segments used are TRBV7-2 and TRBJ2-3, with 9 bases in between that match TRBD2. The receptor comes from a human donor in good health (CMV status not recorded). Some clones in this sample may be carry-over from other donors' samples. Sequenced material: cultured CD8+ T cells from PBMCs, taken from culture after CMV antigen stimulation. The CDR3 protein sequence reads: CASSTRTSEFPGDTQYF. DNA sequence: TGTGCCAGCAGCACCCGGACTAGCGAATTCCCGGGGGATACGCAGTATTTT.